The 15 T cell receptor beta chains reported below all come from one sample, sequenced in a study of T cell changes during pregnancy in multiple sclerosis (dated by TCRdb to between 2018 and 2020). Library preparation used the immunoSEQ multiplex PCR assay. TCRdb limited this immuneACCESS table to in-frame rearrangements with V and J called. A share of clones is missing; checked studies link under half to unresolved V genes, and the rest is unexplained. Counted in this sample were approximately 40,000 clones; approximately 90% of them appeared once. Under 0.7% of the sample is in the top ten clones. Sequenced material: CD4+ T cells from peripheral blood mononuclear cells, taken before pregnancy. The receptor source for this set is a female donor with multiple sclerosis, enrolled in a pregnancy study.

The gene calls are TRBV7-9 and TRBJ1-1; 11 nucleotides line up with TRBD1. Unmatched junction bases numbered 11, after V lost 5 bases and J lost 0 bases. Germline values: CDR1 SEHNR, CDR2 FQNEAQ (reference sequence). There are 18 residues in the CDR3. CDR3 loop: CASSTPDRGRGLNTEAFF. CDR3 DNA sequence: TGTGCCAGCAGCACCCCGGACAGGGGGCGAGGGTTGAACACTGAAGCTTTCTTT.

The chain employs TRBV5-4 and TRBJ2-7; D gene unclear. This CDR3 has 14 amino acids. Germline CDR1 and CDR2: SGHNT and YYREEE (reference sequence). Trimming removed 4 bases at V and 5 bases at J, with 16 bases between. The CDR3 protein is CASSASLVTHEQYF. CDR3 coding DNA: TGTGCCAGCAGCGCGAGCTTGGTAACCCACGAGCAGTACTTC.

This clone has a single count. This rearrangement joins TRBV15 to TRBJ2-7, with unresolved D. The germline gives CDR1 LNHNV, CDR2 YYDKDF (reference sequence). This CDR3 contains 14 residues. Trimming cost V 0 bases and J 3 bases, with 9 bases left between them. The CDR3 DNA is TGTGCCACCAGCAGAGATCGCCGGTACTACGAGCAGTACTTC. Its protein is CATSRDRRYYEQYF. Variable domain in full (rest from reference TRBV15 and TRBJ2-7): DAMVIQNPRYQVTQFGKPVTLSCSQTLNHNVMYWYQQKSSQAPKLLFHYYDKDFNNEADTPDNFQSRRPNTSFCFLDIRSPGLGDTAMYLCATSRDRRYYEQYFGPGTRLTVT.

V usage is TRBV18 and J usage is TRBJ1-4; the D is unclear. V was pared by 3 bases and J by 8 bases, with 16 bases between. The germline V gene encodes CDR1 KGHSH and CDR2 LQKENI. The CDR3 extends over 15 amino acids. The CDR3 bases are TGTGCCAGCTCACCGGAGCTCCAAAGTAGAGAAAAACTGTTTTTT. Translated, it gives CASSPELQSREKLFF.

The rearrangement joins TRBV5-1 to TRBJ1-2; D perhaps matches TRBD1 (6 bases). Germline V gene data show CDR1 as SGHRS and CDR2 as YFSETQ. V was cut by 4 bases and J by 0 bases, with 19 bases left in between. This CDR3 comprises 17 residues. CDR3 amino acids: CASSPVVAGVPNYGYTF. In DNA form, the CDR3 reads TGCGCCAGCAGCCCCGTTGTGGCAGGGGTACCTAACTATGGCTACACCTTC.

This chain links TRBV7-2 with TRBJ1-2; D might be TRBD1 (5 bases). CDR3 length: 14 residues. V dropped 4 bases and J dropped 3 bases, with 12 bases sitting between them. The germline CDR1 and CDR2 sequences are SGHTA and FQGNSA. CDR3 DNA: TGTGCCAGCAGCTGGAGGGGCAGGGACTATGGCTACACCTTC. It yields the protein CASSWRGRDYGYTF.

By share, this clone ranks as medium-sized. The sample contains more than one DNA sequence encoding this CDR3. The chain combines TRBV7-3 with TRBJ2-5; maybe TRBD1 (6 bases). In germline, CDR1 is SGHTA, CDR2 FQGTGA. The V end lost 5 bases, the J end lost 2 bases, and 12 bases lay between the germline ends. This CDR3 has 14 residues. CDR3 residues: CASSPTGLQETQYF. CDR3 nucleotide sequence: TGTGCCAGCAGCCCCACAGGGTTGCAAGAGACCCAGTACTTC.

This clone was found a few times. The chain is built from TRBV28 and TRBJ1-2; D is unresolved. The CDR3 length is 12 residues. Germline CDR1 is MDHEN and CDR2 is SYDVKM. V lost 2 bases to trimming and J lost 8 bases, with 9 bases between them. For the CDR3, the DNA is TGTGCCAGCAGTTTAGGAGGGAGAGGCTACACCTTC. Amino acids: CASSLGGRGYTF.

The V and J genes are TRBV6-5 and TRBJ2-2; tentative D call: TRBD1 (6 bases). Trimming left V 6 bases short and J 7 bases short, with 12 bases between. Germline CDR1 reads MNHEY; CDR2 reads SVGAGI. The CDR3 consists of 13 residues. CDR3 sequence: CASRFGGGGELFF. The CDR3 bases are TGTGCCAGCAGATTTGGGGGCGGCGGGGAGCTGTTTTTT.

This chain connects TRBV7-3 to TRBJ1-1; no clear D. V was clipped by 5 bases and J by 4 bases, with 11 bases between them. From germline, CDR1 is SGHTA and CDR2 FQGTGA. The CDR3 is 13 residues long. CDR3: CASSAYGRTEAFF. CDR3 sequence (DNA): TGTGCCAGCAGCGCCTATGGGCGCACTGAAGCTTTCTTT.

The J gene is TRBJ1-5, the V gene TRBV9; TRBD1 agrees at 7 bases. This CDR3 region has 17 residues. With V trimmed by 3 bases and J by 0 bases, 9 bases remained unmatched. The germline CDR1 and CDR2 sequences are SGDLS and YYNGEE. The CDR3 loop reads CASSGGDRYFSNQPQHF. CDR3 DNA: TGTGCCAGCAGCGGGGGGGACAGATACTTTAGCAATCAGCCCCAGCATTTT.

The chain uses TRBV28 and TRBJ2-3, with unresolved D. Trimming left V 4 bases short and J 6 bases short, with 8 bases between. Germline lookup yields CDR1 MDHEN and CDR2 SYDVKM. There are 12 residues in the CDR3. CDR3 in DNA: TGTGCCAGCAGTTCCGTCCTCGATACGCAGTATTTT. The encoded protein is CASSSVLDTQYF.

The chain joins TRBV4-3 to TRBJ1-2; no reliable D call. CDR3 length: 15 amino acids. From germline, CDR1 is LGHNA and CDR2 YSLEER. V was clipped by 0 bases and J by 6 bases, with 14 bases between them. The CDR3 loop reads CASSQEGRGEDGYTF. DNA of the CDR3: TGCGCCAGCAGCCAAGAAGGACGGGGAGAAGATGGCTACACCTTC.

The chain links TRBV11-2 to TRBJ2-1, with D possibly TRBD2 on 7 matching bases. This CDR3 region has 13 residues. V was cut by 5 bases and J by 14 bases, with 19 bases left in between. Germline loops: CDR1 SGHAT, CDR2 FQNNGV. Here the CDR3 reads CASSLFRGGAEFF. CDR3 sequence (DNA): TGTGCCAGCAGCCTGTTTAGGGGGGGGGCTGAGTTCTTC.

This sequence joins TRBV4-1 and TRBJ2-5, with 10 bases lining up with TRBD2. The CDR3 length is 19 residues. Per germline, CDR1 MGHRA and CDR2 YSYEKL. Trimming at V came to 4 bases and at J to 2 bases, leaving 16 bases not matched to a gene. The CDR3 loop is CASSRLRSGSGGAQETQYF. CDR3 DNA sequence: TGCGCCAGCAGCCGCCTCCGGTCGGGAAGCGGGGGGGCGCAAGAGACCCAGTACTTC.